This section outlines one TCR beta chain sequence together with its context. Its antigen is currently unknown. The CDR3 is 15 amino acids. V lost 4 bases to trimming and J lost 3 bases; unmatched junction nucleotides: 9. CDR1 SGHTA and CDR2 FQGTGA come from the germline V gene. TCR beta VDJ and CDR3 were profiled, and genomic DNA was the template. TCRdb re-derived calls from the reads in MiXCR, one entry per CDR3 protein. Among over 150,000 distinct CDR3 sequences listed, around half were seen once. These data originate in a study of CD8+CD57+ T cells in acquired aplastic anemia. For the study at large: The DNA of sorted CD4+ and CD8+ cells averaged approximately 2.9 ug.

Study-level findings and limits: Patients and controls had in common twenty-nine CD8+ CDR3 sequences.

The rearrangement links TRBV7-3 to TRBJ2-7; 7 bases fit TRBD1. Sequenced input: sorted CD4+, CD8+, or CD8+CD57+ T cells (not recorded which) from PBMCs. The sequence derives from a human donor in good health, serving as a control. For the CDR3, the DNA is TGTGCCAGCAGCTCGAGGACAGGAACCCTCTACGAGCAGTACTTC. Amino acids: CASSSRTGTLYEQYF.